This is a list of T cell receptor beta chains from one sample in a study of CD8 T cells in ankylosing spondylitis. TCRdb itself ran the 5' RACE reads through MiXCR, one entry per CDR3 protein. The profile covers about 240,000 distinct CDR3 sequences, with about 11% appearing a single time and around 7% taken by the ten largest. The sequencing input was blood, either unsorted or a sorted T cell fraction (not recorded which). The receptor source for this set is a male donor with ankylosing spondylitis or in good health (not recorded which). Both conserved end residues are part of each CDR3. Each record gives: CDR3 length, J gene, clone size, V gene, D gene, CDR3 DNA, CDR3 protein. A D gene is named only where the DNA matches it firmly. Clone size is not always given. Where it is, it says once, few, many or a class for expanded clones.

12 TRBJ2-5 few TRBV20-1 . TGCAGTGCGGAGGGCCGGGGAGAGACCCAGTACTTC CSAEGRGETQYF
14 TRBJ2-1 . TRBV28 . TGTGCCAGCAGTTCCCGGGACCCGGGGAATGAGCAGTTCTTC CASSSRDPGNEQFF
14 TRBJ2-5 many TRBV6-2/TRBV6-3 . TGTGCCAGCAGGCGAACAGGGCGTGGAGAGACCCAGTACTTC CASRRTGRGETQYF
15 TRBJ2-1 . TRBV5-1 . TGCGCCAGCAGCTTGGAGGGACTGCCTCACAATGAGCAGTTCTTC CASSLEGLPHNEQFF
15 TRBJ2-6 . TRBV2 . TGTGCCAGCAGTGAAGAGGGGCCTGGGGCCAACGTCCTGACTTTC CASSEEGPGANVLTF
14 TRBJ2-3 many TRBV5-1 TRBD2 TGCGCCAGCAGCTTTAGCGGGGCGGAAGATACGCAGTATTTT CASSFSGAEDTQYF
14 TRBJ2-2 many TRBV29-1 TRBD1 TGCAGCGTTCGAGGGGGCAGGAACCCCCGGGAGCTGTTTTTT CSVRGGRNPRELFF
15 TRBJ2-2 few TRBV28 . TGTGCCAGCAGTAACAGTGGAAAGAACACCGGGGAGCTGTTTTTT CASSNSGKNTGELFF
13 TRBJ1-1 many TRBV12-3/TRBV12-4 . TGTGCCAGCAGTTTAGGCGTGGGGACTGAAGCTTTCTTT CASSLGVGTEAFF
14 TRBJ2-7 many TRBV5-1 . TGCGCCAGCAGCCTTTACAGTTTTGACTACGAGCAGTACTTC CASSLYSFDYEQYF
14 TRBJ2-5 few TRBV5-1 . TGCGCCAGCAGCTTGGTCATGGCACAAGAGACCCAGTACTTC CASSLVMAQETQYF
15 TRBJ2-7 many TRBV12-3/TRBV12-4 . TGTGCCAGCAGTTTAGGGGCAGGGGAGTACTACGAGCAGTACTTC CASSLGAGEYYEQYF
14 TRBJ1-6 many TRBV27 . TGTGCCAGCAGTCGCCCGGGGAACTATTCACCCCTCCACTTT CASSRPGNYSPLHF
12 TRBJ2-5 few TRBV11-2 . TGTGCCAGCAGCTTTTCTCACGAGACCCAGTACTTC CASSFSHETQYF
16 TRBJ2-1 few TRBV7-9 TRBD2 TGTGCCAGCAGCGACCCCGATAGCGGGGGGGCGTTCGAGCAGTTCTTC CASSDPDSGGAFEQFF
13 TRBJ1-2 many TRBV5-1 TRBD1 TGCGCCAGCAGCCCACAGGGGGACTATGGCTACACCTTC CASSPQGDYGYTF
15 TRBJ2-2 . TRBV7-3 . TGTGCCAGCAGCCTATCGGGCCTGCGGACGGGGGAGCTGTTTTTT CASSLSGLRTGELFF
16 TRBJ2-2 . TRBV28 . TGTGCCAGCAGTGGGATGACGAGTTTTGGTACCGGGGAGCTGTTTTTT CASSGMTSFGTGELFF
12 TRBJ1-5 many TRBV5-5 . TGTGCCAGCAGCCAGTACGATCAGCCCCAGCATTTT CASSQYDQPQHF
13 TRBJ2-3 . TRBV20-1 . TGCAGTGCTAGTGGAGGGAGTCCGAATACGCAGTATTTT CSASGGSPNTQYF
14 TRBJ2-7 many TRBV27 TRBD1 TGTGCCAGCAGTACAGGACAGGGGGTCCACGAGCAGTACTTC CASSTGQGVHEQYF
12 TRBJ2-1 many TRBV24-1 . TGTGCCACCAGTGACCCATACAATGAGCAGTTCTTC CATSDPYNEQFF
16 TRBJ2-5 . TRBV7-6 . TGTGCCAGCAGCTTAGTATTTTCGCGTCTGTGGGAGACCCAGTACTTC CASSLVFSRLWETQYF
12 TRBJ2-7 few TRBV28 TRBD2 TGTGCCAGCGGAGGGACTACCTACGAGCAGTACTTC CASGGTTYEQYF
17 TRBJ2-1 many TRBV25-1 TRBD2 TGTGCCAGCAGTAAATCCAGGCGGGAGTCTAGTGACGATGAGCAGTTCTTC CASSKSRRESSDDEQFF
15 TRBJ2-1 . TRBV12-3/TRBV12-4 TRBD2 TGTGCCAGCAGTTTCGACGGGGGGGCCTTGGATGAGCAGTTCTTC CASSFDGGALDEQFF
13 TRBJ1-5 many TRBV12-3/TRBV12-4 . TGTGCCAGCAGTTTGCAGGGCTGGCAGCCCCAGCATTTT CASSLQGWQPQHF
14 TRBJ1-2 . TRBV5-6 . TGTGCCAGCGGCCGCGACAGCGCCTACTATGGCTACACCTTC CASGRDSAYYGYTF
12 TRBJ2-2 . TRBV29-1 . TGCAGCGGGAATCTATACACCGGGGAGCTGTTTTTT CSGNLYTGELFF
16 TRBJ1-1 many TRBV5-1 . TGCGCCAGCAGCTTGGCCGGGTTGGATTGGAACACTGAAGCTTTCTTT CASSLAGLDWNTEAFF
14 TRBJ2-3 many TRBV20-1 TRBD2 TGCAGTGGGGAAGGGGGACTAGGCTTAGATACGCAGTATTTT CSGEGGLGLDTQYF